These T cell receptor beta chains were read from a single sample in a study of beta chain features in type 1 diabetes. Here immunoSEQ multiplex PCR was the method, and the copy in TCRdb shows in-frame clones only, minus some. The sample lists 850,000 to 900,000 clones; roughly 15% were seen once. Sequenced: naive CD4+ T cells from blood. The receptors originated from a woman under 30 in good health. The CDR3 runs from the conserved cysteine through the conserved F or W. The D gene is left open where the match is weak. Clone size is not always given. Where it is, it says once, few, many or a class for expanded clones.

.	14	few	TRBV5-4	TRBJ2-3	TGTGCCAGCAGTCGTGCGGGGAGCACAGATACGCAGTATTTT	CASSRAGSTDTQYF
.	14	few	TRBV5-1	TRBJ2-3	TGCGCCAGCAGCTTGGCCGCCAACACAGATACGCAGTATTTT	CASSLAANTDTQYF
TRBD2	15	few	TRBV2	TRBJ2-3	TGTGCCAGCAGGGCAATAGCGGGAGGCACAGATACGCAGTATTTT	CASRAIAGGTDTQYF
.	16	few	TRBV7-9	TRBJ2-1	TGTGCCAGCAGCACTCGACCCGGAAGTTATGGTGATGAGCAGTTCTTC	CASSTRPGSYGDEQFF
.	15	few	TRBV5-4	TRBJ2-7	TGTGCCAGCAGCTTGGGGATAGCGGAACGGTACGAGCAGTACTTC	CASSLGIAERYEQYF
.	17	.	TRBV23-1	TRBJ1-6	TGCGCCAGCAGTCATTCTCCCCCGGGGGGCAATAATTCACCCCTCCACTTT	CASSHSPPGGNNSPLHF
.	14	few	TRBV18	TRBJ2-5	TGTGCCAGCTCACCCCGCGACAGGACCGAGACCCAGTACTTC	CASSPRDRTETQYF
.	13	few	TRBV6-1	TRBJ1-1	TGTGCCAGCAGTGCGTCCCTGGATCTTGAAGCTTTCTTT	CASSASLDLEAFF
.	14	.	TRBV2	TRBJ1-5	TGTGCCAGCAGGGAGGGGCCGGGCAATCAGCCCCAGCATTTT	CASREGPGNQPQHF
.	13	few	TRBV25-1	TRBJ1-6	TGTGCCAGCAGTGGGCGGAAGAATTCACCCCTCCACTTT	CASSGRKNSPLHF
.	17	few	TRBV7-3	TRBJ2-1	TGTGCCAGCAGCTTAACGTTTTTAGAGGAGTCCTACAATGAGCAGTTCTTC	CASSLTFLEESYNEQFF
.	15	.	TRBV28	TRBJ2-3	TGTGCCAGATTCCTCCGGGACTCCGACGGAAATACGCAGTATTTT	CARFLRDSDGNTQYF
TRBD1	13	few	TRBV7-2	TRBJ2-3	TGTGCCAGCGTTGACAGGGGGTCGGGTACGCAGTATTTT	CASVDRGSGTQYF
.	14	few	TRBV10-3	TRBJ1-5	TGTGCCATCAGTGACGCGGATAGCAATCAGCCCCAGCATTTT	CAISDADSNQPQHF
.	14	.	TRBV9	TRBJ2-5	TGTGCCAGCAGCGTAGTTGGGGCTTCGGAGACCCAGTACTTC	CASSVVGASETQYF
TRBD1	15	.	TRBV7-9	TRBJ2-2	TGTGCCAGCAGCCTGGGACAGGGGCATGTCGGGGAGCTGTTTTTT	CASSLGQGHVGELFF
.	15	.	TRBV5-4	TRBJ2-7	TGTGCCAGCAGCTTGAGTGGCAGGGCAGGGTACGAGCAGTACTTC	CASSLSGRAGYEQYF
TRBD1	16	.	TRBV27	TRBJ1-5	TGTGCCAGCAGGCTCAAAGGCCGGGACAGTATTGTACCCCAGCATTTT	CASRLKGRDSIVPQHF
TRBD1	12	.	TRBV5-4	TRBJ1-2	TGTGCCAGCAGCGGGACAGGGACCGGCTACACCTTC	CASSGTGTGYTF
.	13	.	TRBV7-3	TRBJ1-2	TGTGCCAGCAGCTTAGGGGACGAATATGGCTACACCTTC	CASSLGDEYGYTF
.	12	few	TRBV28	TRBJ2-4	TGTGCCAGCAGTTTTGATCTGAGGGGACAGTACTTC	CASSFDLRGQYF
.	14	.	TRBV25-1	TRBJ2-2	TGTGCCAGCAGTGGAGGGTGGTACACCGGGGAGCTGTTTTTT	CASSGGWYTGELFF
TRBD1	15	few	TRBV5-1	TRBJ2-7	TGCGCCAGCAGCCCGACCCTACAGGGGGGAGGCGAGCAGTACTTC	CASSPTLQGGGEQYF
.	14	.	TRBV2	TRBJ2-1	TGTGCCAGCACTGCGGCGGTCGGCTACAATGAGCAGTTCTTC	CASTAAVGYNEQFF
.	13	few	TRBV6-5	TRBJ1-3	TGTGCCAGCATGCTGTTCTCTGGAAACACCATATATTTT	CASMLFSGNTIYF
TRBD2	16	few	TRBV19	TRBJ2-1	TGTGCCAGTAGTATAGTTTGGACTAGGGCCTACAATGAGCAGTTCTTC	CASSIVWTRAYNEQFF
TRBD2	14	.	TRBV11-2	TRBJ2-3	TGTGCCAGCAGCCCGGGACTAAGCACAGATACGCAGTATTTT	CASSPGLSTDTQYF
.	13	few	TRBV7-2	TRBJ2-1	TGTGCCAGCAGCTTATGGGGAAATGGTGAGCAGTTCTTC	CASSLWGNGEQFF
TRBD1	15	.	TRBV18	TRBJ2-3	TGTGCCAGCTCACCACGGACAGGGAACACAGATACGCAGTATTTT	CASSPRTGNTDTQYF
TRBD2	17	.	TRBV4-2	TRBJ2-7	TGTGCCAGCAGCCAAGAGACTCCGGCTAGCGGGAGAGGGGAGCAGTACTTC	CASSQETPASGRGEQYF
.	13	few	TRBV9	TRBJ1-2	TGTGCCAGCAGCGTCGGTCGAACCTATGGCTACACCTTC	CASSVGRTYGYTF
.	14	few	TRBV28	TRBJ2-7	TGTGCCAGCAGTTTGGGCGGGACTCCCTCCGAGCAGTACTTC	CASSLGGTPSEQYF
TRBD1	17	once	TRBV18	TRBJ1-2	TGTGCCAGCTCACCACTGACAGGGGGTCGATCATTCTATGGCTACACCTTC	CASSPLTGGRSFYGYTF
TRBD1	13	few	TRBV27	TRBJ1-2	TGTGCCAGCAGGGGACAGGGTCGGTTGGGCTACACCTTC	CASRGQGRLGYTF
TRBD2	17	.	TRBV7-2	TRBJ2-1	TGTGCCAGCAGCTTAGCCCAGCGACTAGCGGGAACCAATGAGCAGTTCTTC	CASSLAQRLAGTNEQFF
.	15	few	TRBV5-4	TRBJ2-3	TGTGCCAGCAGCTTCCGGCGGGGTTCCACAGATACGCAGTATTTT	CASSFRRGSTDTQYF
TRBD1	14	.	TRBV2	TRBJ1-4	TGTGCCAGCACCCCGGTGACAGGGAGTCCGGAACTGTTTTTT	CASTPVTGSPELFF
.	16	.	TRBV15	TRBJ2-7	TGTGCCACCAGCAGGAATGCGCGTGATTTGTCTGGCGAGCAGTACTTC	CATSRNARDLSGEQYF
TRBD1	18	.	TRBV27	TRBJ1-4	TGTGCCAGCAGTATAACGGGACAGGGGGCGGGAGACAATGAAAAACTGTTTTTT	CASSITGQGAGDNEKLFF
TRBD2	17	once	TRBV19	TRBJ2-1	TGTGCCAGTAGTACGGTGGAGACTAGCAGAAAACTAAATGAGCAGTTCTTC	CASSTVETSRKLNEQFF
.	16	.	TRBV7-3	TRBJ2-1	TGTGCCAGCAGCTTAACTAGCGAGAGCTCCTACAATGAGCAGTTCTTC	CASSLTSESSYNEQFF
.	11	few	TRBV6-5	TRBJ1-2	TGTGCCAGCACGGACACGTATGGCTACACCTTC	CASTDTYGYTF
.	13	few	TRBV15	TRBJ2-4	TGTGCCACCAGCAGAGTAATCGGGAGCATTCAGTACTTC	CATSRVIGSIQYF
.	10	few	TRBV2	TRBJ2-3	TGTGCCAGCAGAACAGATACGCAGTATTTT	CASRTDTQYF
.	17	.	TRBV9	TRBJ2-6	TGTGCCAGCAGCGTAGGGCTGGTGGGAGCTGGGGCCAACGTCCTGACTTTC	CASSVGLVGAGANVLTF
.	13	few	TRBV7-9	TRBJ2-1	TGTGCCAGCAGCTTTCAGGAGTACAATGAGCAGTTCTTC	CASSFQEYNEQFF
.	18	few	TRBV21-1	TRBJ2-7	TGTGCCAGCAGCAAAGCTGGGCAGGAAGAATGCATAACCTACGAGCAGTACTTC	CASSKAGQEECITYEQYF
TRBD1	15	.	TRBV27	TRBJ1-2	TGTGCCAGCCGAAGGACAGGGGTTGAGTTACGTGGCTACACCTTC	CASRRTGVELRGYTF
.	13	.	TRBV18	TRBJ2-7	TGTGCCAGCTCCCTCGCTGGGGTTTACGAGCAGTACTTC	CASSLAGVYEQYF
TRBD1	12	.	TRBV6-1	TRBJ2-7	TGTGCCAGCAGTTGGACAGGGAACGAGCAGTACTTC	CASSWTGNEQYF
.	12	.	TRBV2	TRBJ1-2	TGTGCCAGCAAGAACAGCTTATATGGCTACACCTTC	CASKNSLYGYTF
TRBD1	16	few	TRBV4-2	TRBJ1-2	TGTGCCAGCAGCCAACGCACAGGGGTGTATAACTATGGCTACACCTTC	CASSQRTGVYNYGYTF
.	11	.	TRBV15	TRBJ2-2	TGTGCCACCAGACTAAACGGGGAGCTGTTTTTT	CATRLNGELFF
TRBD2	15	.	TRBV18	TRBJ2-1	TGTGCCAGCTCACCCGAACTAGCGGGAGTTCGTGAGCAGTTCTTC	CASSPELAGVREQFF
TRBD1	13	few	TRBV6-6	TRBJ1-1	TGTGCCAGCAGCGGGACAGCCAACACTGAAGCTTTCTTT	CASSGTANTEAFF
.	15	.	TRBV27	TRBJ2-7	TGTGCCAGCAGTTTATATTCAGGGTCCTCCTACGAGCAGTACTTC	CASSLYSGSSYEQYF
TRBD2	15	.	TRBV7-9	TRBJ2-5	TGTGCCAGCAGCTTAATTAGCGGGAGAGAAGAGACCCAGTACTTC	CASSLISGREETQYF